This TCR beta chain was profiled in a study of patients and donors after allogeneic stem cell transplantation. Losses at the gene ends were 6 bases for V and 4 bases for J; bases not matched to a gene: 12. Germline V lookup: CDR1 DFQATT, CDR2 SNEGSKA (reference sequence). The CDR3 is 14 residues long. MiXCR was run by TCRdb on the RT-PCR reads, yielding one entry per CDR3 protein. This table has 800,000 to 1,000,000 distinct CDR3 sequences, roughly 18% appearing once. This clonotype came up a few times. Specimen: blood, either unsorted or a sorted T cell fraction (not recorded which). The gene calls are TRBV20-1 and TRBJ2-7; 7 bases fit TRBD2. The clonotype originates from a human donor who was either an allogeneic HSCT recipient or a stem cell or donor lymphocyte infusion donor (not recorded which). It is not recorded whose cells these are; they may come from a transplant donor. CDR3 DNA sequence: TGCAGTGCCCCTAGTAGGACTAGACTATACGAGCAGTACTTC. Residues: CSAPSRTRLYEQYF.